The 13 T cell receptor beta chains reported below all come from one sample, sequenced in a study of T-cell reconstitution after alpha-beta-depleted transplantation in children. Library preparation (for TCRbeta) was performed with unique molecular identifiers. TCRdb passed the PCR reads through MiXCR, listing each CDR3 protein once. The table shows around 340,000 distinct CDR3 sequences, with about an eighth occurring only once. The source was PBMCs, collected from the stem cell graft. The origin of the receptors is a human donor who donated a stem cell graft to a child with Fanconi anemia.

This clonotype has a handful of counts. The genes are TRBV2 and TRBJ2-2; D is perhaps TRBD2 (6 bases). There are 15 residues in the CDR3. Per the germline V gene, CDR1 is SNHLY and CDR2 is FYNNEI. The V end lost 6 bases, the J end lost 0 bases, and 11 bases lay between the germline ends. The CDR3 region is CASRRDAANTGELFF. CDR3 nucleotide sequence: TGTGCCAGCAGGCGGGACGCCGCGAACACCGGGGAGCTGTTTTTT.

This clonotype was detected only a few times. The V gene is TRBV12-3 or TRBV12-4, the J gene TRBJ2-7; 7 nucleotides match TRBD1. V shed 1 base and J 6 bases; nucleotides not matched to a gene: 6. CDR3 length: 14 residues. The CDR3 region is CASSLEPGGSEQYF. DNA for the CDR3: TGTGCCAGCAGTTTAGAGCCAGGGGGATCCGAGCAGTACTTC.

This clonotype has at least ten counts. The CDR3 DNA reads as TGTGCCAGCAGTTACTCGCACAACGAAGGAGAGACCCAGTACTTC. Encoded protein: CASSYSHNEGETQYF. The V call is TRBV6-5, the J call TRBJ2-5; D is undetermined. CDR1 is MNHEY and CDR2 is SVGAGI in the germline V gene. The V and J ends lost 0 bases and 4 bases respectively, with 12 bases between them. The CDR3 runs to 15 residues.

This chain joins TRBV7-2 and TRBJ1-4; 7 nucleotides agree with TRBD1. This CDR3 is built from 16 residues. The V gene's germline CDR1 is SGHTA and CDR2 FQGNSA. The trim removed 4 bases at V and 7 bases at J, leaving 12 bases unmatched. CDR3 in amino acids: CASSSTEQGTREKLFF. CDR3 nucleotides: TGTGCCAGCAGCTCGACCGAACAGGGGACGCGTGAAAAACTGTTTTTT.

This clonotype was counted at least ten times. In DNA, the CDR3 is TGCGCCAGCAGCGAAGGACAGGGCACAGATACGCAGTATTTT. Translated, it gives CASSEGQGTDTQYF. V gene TRBV5-1 combines with J gene TRBJ2-3, with 7 nucleotides matching TRBD1. Trimming removed 4 bases from V and 1 base from J; junction bases left unmatched: 3. Germline lookup yields CDR1 SGHRS and CDR2 YFSETQ. CDR3 length: 14 amino acids. Looking up the rest from reference TRBV5-1 and TRBJ2-3 gives the full variable domain: KAGVTQTPRYLIKTRGQQVTLSCSPISGHRSVSWYQQTPGQGLQFLFEYFSETQRNKGNFPGRFSGRQFSNSRSEMNVSTLELGDSALYLCASSEGQGTDTQYFGPGTRLTVL.

The CDR3 DNA sequence: TGTGCCTGGAGTGTCGGGGACAGTTACATTCAGTACTTC. Translation: CAWSVGDSYIQYF. This chain links TRBV30 with TRBJ2-4; 7 bases are a match to TRBD1. The CDR3 is 13 amino acids. V lost 0 bases and J lost 8; bases outside the gene matches: 4. CDR1 is GTSNPN and CDR2 is SVGIG in the germline V gene (reference sequence). The full variable domain, its missing parts supplied by reference TRBV30 and TRBJ2-4, is SQTIHQWPATLVQPVGSPLSLECTVEGTSNPNLYWYRQAAGRGLQLLFYSVGIGQISSEVPQNLSASRPQDRQFILSSKKLLLSDSGFYLCAWSVGDSYIQYFGAGTRLSVL.

This clonotype showed up many times. The CDR3 reads CASSSTGAAGSLHF. CDR3 DNA: TGTGCCAGCAGCTCAACAGGGGCGGCGGGATCCCTCCACTTT. The V and J genes are TRBV12-3 or TRBV12-4 and TRBJ1-6; TRBD1 agrees at 7 bases. With V trimmed by 6 bases and J by 14 bases, 13 bases remained unmatched. This CDR3 comprises 14 residues.

The V call is TRBV18, the J call TRBJ2-7, with D uncertain. The CDR3 is 14 amino acids. Between the trimmed V and J ends, which lost 2 bases and 2 bases, there was a span of 10 bases. Germline assignment: CDR1 KGHSH and CDR2 LQKENI. DNA for the CDR3: TGTGCCAGCTCACCAGGAGAACTACCCTACGAGCAGTACTTC. Its protein product is CASSPGELPYEQYF.

CDR3 coding DNA: TGCAGTGCTCCAATTCCACAGGGTCGTGACTATGGCTACACCTTC. Its protein product is CSAPIPQGRDYGYTF. The V call is TRBV20-1, the J call TRBJ1-2, with D perhaps TRBD1 (6 bases). V was clipped by 5 bases and J by 3 bases, with 19 bases between them. CDR1 and CDR2 (germline): DFQATT, SNEGSKA (reference sequence). This CDR3 comprises 15 residues.

The V gene is TRBV5-1, the J gene TRBJ2-5; 7 bases fit TRBD2. V shed 0 bases, J shed 5 bases, and the junction held 4 bases outside the gene matches. The germline V gene encodes CDR1 SGHRS and CDR2 YFSETQ. This CDR3 contains 14 residues. CDR3 amino acids: CASSLAGGIETQYF. As DNA, the CDR3 is TGCGCCAGCAGCTTGGCGGGGGGAATCGAGACCCAGTACTTC. Looking up the rest from reference TRBV5-1 and TRBJ2-5 gives the full variable domain: KAGVTQTPRYLIKTRGQQVTLSCSPISGHRSVSWYQQTPGQGLQFLFEYFSETQRNKGNFPGRFSGRQFSNSRSEMNVSTLELGDSALYLCASSLAGGIETQYFGPGTRLLVL.

This clonotype appeared a few times. The chain has TRBV5-1 and TRBJ2-1, with TRBD2 matching 10 bases. V lost 3 bases and J lost 6; bases outside the gene matches: 9. The CDR3 is made up of 16 amino acids. CDR1 is SGHRS, CDR2 YFSETQ, per germline. The CDR3 region is CASSSPSERGGNEQFF. The CDR3 nucleotides read TGCGCCAGCAGCTCCCCTTCCGAGCGGGGGGGCAATGAGCAGTTCTTC.

This clonotype was found many times. V usage is TRBV5-1 and J usage is TRBJ1-1; D not resolved. The ends were cut back, 0 bases at V and 0 bases at J, with 9 bases in the middle. Germline V gene lookup returns CDR1 SGHRS and CDR2 YFSETQ. This CDR3 comprises 15 residues. In nucleotides, the CDR3 is TGCGCCAGCAGCTTGGAAGAGGGAATGAACACTGAAGCTTTCTTT. Its translation: CASSLEEGMNTEAFF.

This clonotype was found many times. The chain is built from TRBV5-1 and TRBJ2-7, with 9 bases matching TRBD2. V was clipped by 0 bases and J by 0 bases; unmatched bases: 7. The CDR3 consists of 17 residues. CDR1 is SGHRS, CDR2 YFSETQ, per germline. CDR3 loop: CASSLGNSGGLSYEQYV. The CDR3 bases are TGCGCCAGCAGCTTGGGAAATAGCGGGGGACTCTCCTACGAGCAGTACGTC.